The 15 T cell receptor beta chains presented below share a single source sample, sequenced in a study of T cell repertoires in cytomegalovirus infection. No antigen has been assigned to these receptors. TCRdb reanalysed the reads using MiXCR and keeps one entry per CDR3 protein. Among roughly 920,000 distinct CDR3 sequences listed, about a third were seen once. Specimen: cultured CD8+ T cells from PBMCs, collected from culture after CMV antigen stimulation. The receptor source for this set is a human donor in good health (CMV status not recorded). Some clones in this sample may be carry-over from other donors' samples.

This clonotype was detected ten times or more. This chain connects TRBV6-2 or TRBV6-3 to TRBJ1-1; no clear D. The length of the CDR3 is 14 residues. Germline assignment: CDR1 MNHEY and CDR2 SVGEGT. Trimming left V 0 bases short and J 7 bases short, with 12 bases between. The CDR3: CASSYSRHSYEAFF. The CDR3 coding sequence is TGTGCCAGCAGTTACTCGAGGCACAGCTATGAAGCTTTCTTT.

There are a few counts of this clonotype. This rearrangement joins TRBV6-6 to TRBJ1-2; D perhaps matches TRBD1 (6 bases). Trimming pared 10 bases from V and 0 bases from J, leaving 9 bases between. The germline gives CDR1 MNHNY, CDR2 SVGAGI (reference sequence). The CDR3 spans 12 residues. The CDR3 sequence: CAIGTSNYGYTF. The CDR3 DNA follows: TGTGCCATCGGGACATCTAACTATGGCTACACCTTC.

This clonotype has more than one count but fewer than ten. The CDR3 DNA follows: TGTGCCAGCAGTCCCGGACAGGTCCCCTACGAGCAGTACTTC. This gives the protein CASSPGQVPYEQYF. This sequence joins TRBV27 and TRBJ2-7, with TRBD1 identical over 7 bases. The trim removed 5 bases at V and 2 bases at J, leaving 6 bases unmatched. Germline values: CDR1 MNHEY, CDR2 SMNVEV (reference sequence). CDR3 length: 14 residues.

This clonotype has just a few counts. V gene TRBV15 combines with J gene TRBJ2-2; 8 bases line up with TRBD1. The junction had 7 bases not matched to a gene; V was cut back by 0 bases and J by 4 bases. This CDR3 region has 17 residues. Per germline, CDR1 LNHNV and CDR2 YYDKDF (reference sequence). CDR3 sequence: CATSRDLQGETTGELFF. CDR3 coding DNA: TGTGCCACCAGCAGAGATTTACAGGGGGAGACCACCGGGGAGCTGTTTTTT.

V and J are TRBV7-9 and TRBJ2-3, with a tentative D call TRBD2 (5 bases). The V end was cut by 7 bases, the J end by 5 bases, with 7 bases between. In germline, CDR1 is SEHNR, CDR2 FQNEAQ (reference sequence). CDR3 length: 11 residues. The CDR3 DNA reads TGTGCCAGCAAACGGGGAGATACGCAGTATTTT. Protein sequence: CASKRGDTQYF.

V gene TRBV15 combines with J gene TRBJ1-5, with TRBD1 matching over 7 bases. The CDR3 has 16 residues. CDR1 is LNHNV and CDR2 is YYDKDF in the germline V gene (reference sequence). Losses at the gene ends were 5 bases for V and 7 bases for J; bases not matched to a gene: 14. The CDR3 sequence is CATSAKMEGGGQPQHF. In DNA form, the CDR3 reads TGTGCCACCAGCGCCAAGATGGAAGGGGGCGGACAGCCCCAGCATTTT.

The V gene is TRBV12-3 or TRBV12-4, the J gene TRBJ2-3, with D perhaps matching TRBD1 or TRBD2 (6 bases each). V was shortened by 3 bases and J by 4 bases, with 20 bases between the two germline ends. The length of the CDR3 is 17 residues. CDR3 bases: TGTGCCAGCAGTTTTGGGGGGAGGTTGGGGGCCCCAGATACGCAGTATTTT. It translates to CASSFGGRLGAPDTQYF.

The rearrangement joins TRBV20-1 to TRBJ2-5; a possible D gene is TRBD1 (5 bases). Germline values: CDR1 DFQATT, CDR2 SNEGSKA (reference sequence). This CDR3 region has 14 residues. With 3 bases removed from V and 5 bases from J, the gap between germline ends came to 16 bases. CDR3 loop: CSARDFQGPETQYF. CDR3 nucleotides: TGCAGTGCTAGGGATTTTCAGGGCCCCGAGACCCAGTACTTC.

V is TRBV25-1 and J is TRBJ1-1; no clear D. The CDR3 is 15 amino acids. V dropped 1 base and J dropped 1 base, with 10 bases sitting between them. The germline V gene encodes CDR1 MGHDK and CDR2 SYGVNS. The CDR3 loop reads CASSELLGKNTEAFF. DNA of the CDR3: TGTGCCAGCAGTGAATTGCTAGGGAAGAACACTGAAGCTTTCTTT.

This clonotype was seen at least ten times. The V gene is TRBV7-2, the J gene TRBJ1-1; D ambiguous. CDR3 length: 15 residues. CDR1 and CDR2 (germline): SGHTA, FQGNSA. V was cut by 1 base and J by 4 bases, with 13 bases left in between. CDR3 sequence: CASSLVLGRRTEAFF. CDR3 nucleotides: TGTGCCAGCAGCTTAGTACTGGGAAGGCGCACTGAAGCTTTCTTT.

V usage is TRBV29-1 and J usage is TRBJ1-1; possible D gene TRBD1, 5 bases. This CDR3 spans 10 amino acids. Per the germline V gene, CDR1 is SQVTM and CDR2 is ANQGSEA. Trimming left V 7 bases short and J 3 bases short, with 6 bases between. The CDR3 sequence is CSGRDTEAFF. CDR3 nucleotides: TGCAGCGGCAGGGACACTGAAGCTTTCTTT.

The chain links TRBV4-1 to TRBJ2-6; D perhaps matches TRBD1 (5 bases). V was trimmed by 1 base and J by 3 bases, leaving 7 bases between them. The CDR3 has 15 amino acids. From germline, CDR1 is MGHRA and CDR2 YSYEKL. In DNA form, the CDR3 reads TGCGCCAGCAGCCAAGCAACAGGTGGGGCCAACGTCCTGACTTTC. This gives the protein CASSQATGGANVLTF.

This chain links TRBV27 with TRBJ1-5; a weak D match, TRBD1 (6 bases). V was trimmed by 0 bases and J by 6 bases, leaving 15 bases between them. CDR3 length: 16 amino acids. Germline CDR1 is MNHEY and CDR2 is SMNVEV (reference sequence). CDR3 sequence (DNA): TGTGCCAGCAGTTTATCCGCCGGGGGGGCGAGTCAGCCCCAGCATTTT. Its protein is CASSLSAGGASQPQHF.

The chain links TRBV6-2 or TRBV6-3 to TRBJ2-1, with 7 nucleotides matching TRBD1. V was pared by 0 bases and J by 8 bases, with 25 bases of the junction left unmatched. The V gene's germline CDR1 is MNHEY and CDR2 SVGEGT. CDR3 length: 21 residues. This CDR3 is CASSYSMGNRGWVRTVYEQFF. The CDR3 coding sequence is TGTGCCAGCAGTTACTCGATGGGGAACAGGGGTTGGGTTCGCACGGTCTATGAGCAGTTCTTC.

This clonotype was seen a few times. The gene calls are TRBV7-2 and TRBJ2-5; D assignment may be TRBD1 or TRBD2 (5 bases each). V lost 2 bases, J lost 0 bases, and 13 bases lay in between. Per germline, CDR1 SGHTA and CDR2 FQGNSA. This CDR3 spans 16 amino acids. The CDR3 spells CASSLIRDGDQETQYF. In nucleotides, the CDR3 is TGTGCCAGCAGCTTAATCCGGGACGGCGACCAAGAGACCCAGTACTTC. Filled out from reference TRBV7-2 and TRBJ2-5, the complete variable domain reads GAGVSQSPSNKVTEKGKDVELRCDPISGHTALYWYRQSLGQGLEFLIYFQGNSAPDKSGLPSDRFSAERTGGSVSTLTIQRTQQEDSAVYLCASSLIRDGDQETQYFGPGTRLLVL.